This TCR beta chain was captured by sequencing in a study of Ad26.COV2.S vaccination and SARS-CoV-2 variants. Comment on this clone: The antigen remains unidentified.

Findings and caveats of the study: Total responses of T cells may have been underestimated by the analyses of TCR breadth and depth. A substantial breadth of spike-specific CD8+ and CD4+ T cell responses after vaccination has been reported.

Produced via immunoSEQ multiplex PCR; TCRdb's table is partial and in-frame only. The top ten hold over 1.5% of the sample, which has under 600,000 clones, about nine tenths seen once. Specified treatment: 19 received Ad26.COV2.S at low or high dose, single or two shots; five or six received placebo; per-sample allocation not given. It was on day 63 after the first vaccine or placebo injection that samples were taken. Wuhan-strain SARS-CoV-2 spike was expressed by the Ad26 vector that made up the vaccine. The clonotype comes from a person aged 18-65 years who received the Ad26.COV2.S COVID-19 vaccine or a placebo. The sequences come from peripheral blood, collected in a trial of Ad26.COV2.S vaccine versus placebo.

CDR3 in amino acids: CAWSGRGLNTEAFF. The CDR3 region has the DNA TGTGCCTGGAGTGGACGGGGGCTGAACACTGAAGCTTTCTTT. The chain uses TRBV30 and TRBJ1-1; D may be TRBD1 (6 bases). The CDR3 loop spans 14 amino acids. Trimming pared 1 base from V and 0 bases from J, leaving 9 bases between. Germline V CDR1 and CDR2: GTSNPN, SVGIG (reference sequence).